These T cell receptor beta chains were read from a single sample in a study of blood T cells in healthy people across ages. TCRdb redid the calling of the 5' RACE reads with MiXCR, one entry per CDR3 protein. The sample records about 800,000 distinct CDR3 sequences, around a quarter being singletons. The same data also contributed to another study, on T cells of mothers and their children.

Sequenced material: blood. The receptors here all came from a boy between 10 and 17 years old in good health. Both conserved end residues are part of each CDR3. The D gene is left open where the match is weak. Not every row has a clone size; where given, it reads once, few, many or a size class.

J,size,D,V,length,DNA,CDR3
TRBJ1-3,few,NA,TRBV9,12,TGTGCCAGCAGCGAGTACGGAAACACCATATATTTT,CASSEYGNTIYF
TRBJ2-3,NA,TRBD2,TRBV20-1,15,TGCAGTGCTAGAGACCCTAGCGGGCCAGCGACGACGCAGTATTTT,CSARDPSGPATTQYF
TRBJ2-7,NA,NA,TRBV6-1,12,TGTGCCGCCGTCTACGGGATCTACGAGCAGTACTTC,CAAVYGIYEQYF
TRBJ1-2,NA,NA,TRBV28,15,TGTGCCAGCAGTCCACCGGGACCAGAGAGATGGGGCTACACCTTC,CASSPPGPERWGYTF
TRBJ2-7,NA,NA,TRBV28,12,TGTGCCAGTCGGGTCCCGGCCCTCGAGCAGTACTTC,CASRVPALEQYF
TRBJ2-1,few,TRBD1,TRBV7-3,13,TGTGCCAGCTCAGGGACAGTTAATAATGAGCAGTTCTTC,CASSGTVNNEQFF
TRBJ2-7,NA,NA,TRBV11-2,14,TGTGCCAGCATGGGTGGAGCTTTACTCTACGAGCAGTACTTC,CASMGGALLYEQYF
TRBJ1-3,NA,TRBD1,TRBV20-1,15,TGCAGTGCTAGAGATGCTGGCAGGGGGTTAGACACCATATATTTT,CSARDAGRGLDTIYF
TRBJ2-6,once,NA,TRBV5-5,17,TGTGCCAGCAGCTTGGCCAGCTTCCAGTCTGGGGCCAACGTCCTGACTTTC,CASSLASFQSGANVLTF
TRBJ2-5,NA,NA,TRBV13,14,TGTGCCAGCAGCTTAGCGCCGGGGAAAGGGACCCAGTACTTC,CASSLAPGKGTQYF
TRBJ2-5,few,NA,TRBV11-2,14,TGTGCCAGCAGCTTAGAGTTCGGGGGAGAGACCCAGTACTTC,CASSLEFGGETQYF
TRBJ1-1,NA,TRBD1,TRBV6-5,15,TGTGCCAGCAGTTCGGACAGGGGGCAGAAGACTGAAGCTTTCTTT,CASSSDRGQKTEAFF
TRBJ1-5,NA,TRBD1,TRBV28,16,TGTGCCAGCAGAACTCGGAGACAGGGAGGTAGTCAGCCCCAGCATTTT,CASRTRRQGGSQPQHF
TRBJ2-1,few,NA,TRBV6-2/TRBV6-3,14,TGTGCCAGCAGTTATAGTGACCTAGACAATGAGCAGTTCTTC,CASSYSDLDNEQFF
TRBJ2-1,few,TRBD2,TRBV27,14,TGTGCCAGCAGTTTAAGACTAGCGGGATCGGAGCAGTTCTTC,CASSLRLAGSEQFF
TRBJ2-1,few,NA,TRBV6-6,14,TGTGCCAGCAGTTACCGGGAGATCCACAATGAGCAGTTCTTC,CASSYREIHNEQFF
TRBJ1-4,NA,NA,TRBV27,14,TGTGCCAGCACCGAATCCGGAACTAATGAAAAACTGTTTTTT,CASTESGTNEKLFF
TRBJ2-3,NA,NA,TRBV7-2,13,TGTGCCATTACAAGTGGAGGCGCAGATACGCAGTATTTT,CAITSGGADTQYF
TRBJ2-2,few,NA,TRBV9,13,TGTGCCAGCAGGGGGGTTAACACCGGGGAGCTGTTTTTT,CASRGVNTGELFF
TRBJ2-5,few,NA,TRBV7-2,11,TGTGCCTGCAGAAACCAAGAGACCCAGTACTTC,CACRNQETQYF
TRBJ2-1,few,NA,TRBV4-2,16,TGTGCCAGCAGCCAAGAGGGGGCTAGCGCATACAATGAGCAGTTCTTC,CASSQEGASAYNEQFF
TRBJ1-2,few,TRBD1,TRBV7-2,13,TGTGCCAGCAGCTTAGCGACAGGGGATGGCTACACCTTC,CASSLATGDGYTF
TRBJ1-5,NA,NA,TRBV12-3/TRBV12-4,12,TGTGCCAGCAGTCCAGATCAACAGCCCCAGCATTTT,CASSPDQQPQHF
TRBJ2-5,NA,NA,TRBV28,18,TGTGCCAGCAGTTCACCTCCTAATCCGGGACCGCAGAAAGAGACCCAGTACTTC,CASSSPPNPGPQKETQYF
TRBJ2-1,few,NA,TRBV11-2,15,TGTGCCAGCAGCTTAGGCCTGGGGAGGATCAATGAGCAGTTCTTC,CASSLGLGRINEQFF
TRBJ2-7,few,NA,TRBV7-2,14,TGTGCCAGCAGCTCCAACACCATTCCCTACGAGCAGTACTTC,CASSSNTIPYEQYF
TRBJ2-6,many,NA,TRBV25-1,13,TGTGCCAGCAGTGTGACCGGGGCCAACGTCCTGACTTTC,CASSVTGANVLTF
TRBJ2-4,NA,TRBD2,TRBV29-1,12,TGCAGCCCAGTGGGGGGGGATGGCATTCAGTACTTC,CSPVGGDGIQYF
TRBJ2-5,few,TRBD1,TRBV13,15,TGTGCCAGCAGCTTATTTGGACAGGGGGTGCGGGAGCAGTACTTC,CASSLFGQGVREQYF
TRBJ2-1,few,NA,TRBV29-1,11,TGCAGCGTTTTGGAGGGCACTGAGCAGTTCTTC,CSVLEGTEQFF
TRBJ2-7,NA,NA,TRBV6-2/TRBV6-3,13,TGTGCCAGCAGTTACGGGTCGGACAGCAGATGGTACTTC,CASSYGSDSRWYF
TRBJ2-1,NA,NA,TRBV20-1,15,TGCAGTGCTAGAGGGGCTGGCGGGACCTACAGTGAGCAGTTCTTC,CSARGAGGTYSEQFF
TRBJ2-7,once,NA,TRBV20-1,14,TGCAGTGCTAGGACAGGCCTTTCCCCCCACGAGCAGTACTTC,CSARTGLSPHEQYF
TRBJ2-7,few,TRBD1,TRBV20-1,16,TGCAGTGCTACGGATCTTGGACAGGGGAGATCCTACGAGCAGTACTTC,CSATDLGQGRSYEQYF
TRBJ2-3,NA,TRBD2,TRBV20-1,15,TGCAGTGCCCACCCGGCGGGGGTGAGCACAGATACGCAGTATTTT,CSAHPAGVSTDTQYF
TRBJ1-2,NA,NA,TRBV6-1,12,TGTGCCAGCAGCAGGGGTAGCTATGGCTACACCTTC,CASSRGSYGYTF
TRBJ2-1,few,NA,TRBV4-1,14,TGCGCCAGCAGCCAAGGGGTTAACTACAATGAGCAGTTCTTC,CASSQGVNYNEQFF
TRBJ2-1,NA,TRBD2,TRBV5-4,14,TGTGCCAGCAGCACCGGGACTAGATACAATGAGCAGTTCTTC,CASSTGTRYNEQFF
TRBJ2-1,NA,NA,TRBV7-8,13,TGTGCCAGCTTGAGGGACTCCTACAATGAGCAGTTCTTC,CASLRDSYNEQFF
TRBJ2-7,NA,NA,TRBV7-2,15,TGTGCCAGCAGCTTAGACGGGGTCGAGTCCTACGAGCAGTACTTC,CASSLDGVESYEQYF
TRBJ1-2,NA,TRBD1,TRBV5-1,16,TGCGCCAGCAGCTTGGGCCACCGGGACAGGGTAGGGAGCTACACCTTC,CASSLGHRDRVGSYTF
TRBJ2-5,few,TRBD1,TRBV29-1,16,TGCAGCGCGAAACTTTGGGACAGCCCGAACCAAGAGACCCAGTACTTC,CSAKLWDSPNQETQYF
TRBJ1-5,NA,TRBD1,TRBV12-3/TRBV12-4,17,TGTGCCAGCAGTTTATCTTCGGACAGGGGGAGGTATCAGCCCCAGCATTTT,CASSLSSDRGRYQPQHF
TRBJ1-1,few,NA,TRBV5-1,14,TGCGCCAGCACGGGGGACGGCTTGAACACTGAAGCTTTCTTT,CASTGDGLNTEAFF